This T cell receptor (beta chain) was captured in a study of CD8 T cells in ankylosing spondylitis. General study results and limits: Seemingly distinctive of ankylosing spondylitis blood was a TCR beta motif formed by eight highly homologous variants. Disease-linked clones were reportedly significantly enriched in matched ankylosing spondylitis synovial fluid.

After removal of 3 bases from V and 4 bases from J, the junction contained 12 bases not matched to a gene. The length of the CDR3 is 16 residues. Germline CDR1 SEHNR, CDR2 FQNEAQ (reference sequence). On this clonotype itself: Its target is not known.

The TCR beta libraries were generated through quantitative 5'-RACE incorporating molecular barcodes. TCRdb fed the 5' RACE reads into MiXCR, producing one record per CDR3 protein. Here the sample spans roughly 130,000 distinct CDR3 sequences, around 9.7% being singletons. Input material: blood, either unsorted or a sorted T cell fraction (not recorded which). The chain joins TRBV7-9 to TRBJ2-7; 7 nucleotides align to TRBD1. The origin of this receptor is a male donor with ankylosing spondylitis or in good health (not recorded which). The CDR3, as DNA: TGTGCCAGCAGCTTGGTTCCGCAGGGACAGTTTTACGAGCAGTACTTC. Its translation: CASSLVPQGQFYEQYF.